This entry lists 10 T cell receptor beta chains sequenced from one sample in a study of T cell clonotyping in hematopoietic cell transplantation. Profiling relied on immunoSEQ multiplex PCR, and the TCRdb table lists in-frame clones only, not all of them. The data show roughly 50,000 clones, 70% to 90% seen once. Time point described: recipient sample about 28 days before transplant, after cytoreduction. The material sequenced was peripheral blood mononuclear cells, taken before stem cell transplant. The receptors here all came from a man in his fifties or sixties with biphenotypic leukemia. Some clones in this sample may be carry-over from other donors' samples.

This chain connects TRBV29-1 to TRBJ1-2, with no clear D. The germline V gene encodes CDR1 SQVTM and CDR2 ANQGSEA. V lost 1 base, J lost 6 bases, and 9 bases lay in between. This CDR3 comprises 12 residues. CDR3 residues: CSVEVAEDGYTF. The DNA for the CDR3 is TGCAGCGTTGAAGTGGCGGAGGATGGCTACACCTTC.

The chain is built from TRBV6-5 and TRBJ2-7; possibly TRBD1 for D (6 bases). The V gene's germline CDR1 is MNHEY and CDR2 SVGAGI. The V and J ends lost 0 bases and 7 bases respectively, with 16 bases between them. This CDR3 is built from 15 residues. Here the CDR3 DNA reads TGTGCCAGCAGTTACTCTGGGGGCATTACGACGGAGCAGTACTTC. It translates to CASSYSGGITTEQYF.

V gene TRBV6-6 combines with J gene TRBJ1-5, with D possibly being TRBD1 (5 bases). CDR3 length: 16 residues. Trimming stripped 5 bases from V and 9 bases from J, with 23 bases between. Germline CDR1 is MNHNY and CDR2 is SVGAGI (reference sequence). CDR3 loop: CASSTPGTGYNSPQHF. CDR3 bases: TGTGCCAGCAGTACCCCCGGGACGGGTTATAATTCGCCCCAGCATTTT.

The V call is TRBV7-6, the J call TRBJ1-4; the D is unclear. V lost 2 bases and J 5 bases, leaving 0 bases between the germline ends. Per the germline V gene, CDR1 is SGHVS and CDR2 is FNYEAQ. The CDR3 loop spans 11 amino acids. The CDR3 sequence is CASSLNEKLFF. CDR3 DNA sequence: TGTGCCAGCAGCTTAAATGAAAAACTGTTTTTT.

The sample holds a few counts of this clone. This chain uses TRBV4-2 with TRBJ1-2; no definite D call. V was cut by 4 bases and J by 0 bases, with 15 bases left in between. This CDR3 comprises 16 residues. Per germline, CDR1 LGHNA and CDR2 YNFKEQ. The CDR3 nucleotides are TGTGCCAGCAGCCCAAACACCCAGGTAGCTAACTATGGCTACACCTTC. This codes for CASSPNTQVANYGYTF.

V gene TRBV27 combines with J gene TRBJ2-7, with TRBD1 as a possible D gene (6 bases). The CDR3 extends over 12 amino acids. Trimming shortened V by 6 bases and J by 3 bases, and 9 bases separated the two germline ends. The germline gives CDR1 MNHEY, CDR2 SMNVEV (reference sequence). The CDR3, as DNA: TGTGCCAGCAGGGACAGCTTCTACGAGCAGTACTTC. This codes for CASRDSFYEQYF.

The chain recombines TRBV4-2 with TRBJ2-3; TRBD2 matches 8 bases. The germline V gene has CDR1 LGHNA and CDR2 YNFKEQ. V gave up 0 bases and J gave up 8 bases; unmatched junction bases: 4. The CDR3 spans 14 residues. The CDR3 DNA sequence: TGTGCCAGCAGCCAAGATACTAGCGGTGGTACGCAGTATTTT. Translated, it gives CASSQDTSGGTQYF.

This sequence joins TRBV23-1 and TRBJ1-2; D gene unclear. TRBV23-1 is labeled an ORF, and its function is uncertain. The CDR3 covers 11 residues. V lost 4 bases and J lost 6, with 6 bases in between. CDR3 residues: CASSPLHGYTF. The CDR3 nucleotides read TGCGCCAGCAGTCCGCTCCATGGCTACACCTTC.

This chain links TRBV28 with TRBJ2-1; D is uncertain. CDR1 and CDR2 (germline): MDHEN, SYDVKM. V dropped 5 bases and J dropped 3 bases, with 8 bases sitting between them. CDR3 length: 13 amino acids. The CDR3 bases are TGTGCCAGCAGTCCGACCTTCTACAATGAGCAGTTCTTC. Its protein is CASSPTFYNEQFF.

V and J are TRBV20-1 and TRBJ2-7, with D perhaps TRBD1 (6 bases). Trimming removed 6 bases from V and 4 bases from J, with 10 bases in between. The germline V gene has CDR1 DFQATT and CDR2 SNEGSKA (reference sequence). The CDR3 runs 11 residues. CDR3 residues: CSAEGEYEQYF. Written as DNA, the CDR3 is TGCAGTGCCGAGGGGGAATACGAGCAGTACTTC.